The 31 T cell receptor beta chains in this list originate from one sample, sequenced in a study of blood T cell repertoires in COVID-19. The repertoire was sequenced with immunoSEQ multiplex PCR; TCRdb's copy has only in-frame clones and lacks some. The sample lists about 59,000 clones, approximately 79% occurring once. The sample was peripheral blood. These receptors were obtained from a man in his 60s with acute or convalescent COVID-19.

This clone was detected only once. J is TRBJ1-1 and V is TRBV9, with D perhaps TRBD1 (5 bases). Germline CDR1 SGDLS, CDR2 YYNGEE. This CDR3 contains 16 residues. Trimming took off 3 bases at V and 3 bases at J, with 18 bases between the two ends. As DNA, the CDR3 is TGTGCCAGCAGCGCTCAGTCAGGGCCGCGCGACACTGAAGCTTTCTTT. It encodes CASSAQSGPRDTEAFF.

This clone is a singleton in its sample. The CDR3 sequence: CASSQESLAGQSYEQYF. In nucleotides, the CDR3 is TGCGCCAGCAGCCAAGAATCGCTAGCGGGCCAGTCCTACGAGCAGTACTTC. This chain links TRBV4-1 with TRBJ2-7, with 8 bases identical to TRBD2. The CDR3 contains 17 residues. V trimming: 0 bases; J trimming: 1 base; junction bases outside the gene matches: 8. CDR1 is MGHRA, CDR2 YSYEKL, per germline.

This clone has only a few counts. V is TRBV7-9 and J is TRBJ2-2; TRBD2 matches at 9 bases. In germline, CDR1 is SEHNR, CDR2 FQNEAQ (reference sequence). The CDR3 has 19 residues. Trimming took 1 base from V and 1 from J; bases not matched to a gene: 10. CDR3 residues: CASSLVTIAGARNTGELFF. CDR3 nucleotides: TGTGCCAGCAGCTTAGTTACGATAGCGGGGGCGCGGAACACCGGGGAGCTGTTTTTT.

The chain is built from TRBV7-2 and TRBJ2-1; D possibly corresponds to TRBD2 (5 bases). V was pared by 5 bases and J by 5 bases, with 16 bases between. CDR3 length: 15 residues. CDR1 SGHTA and CDR2 FQGNSA come from the germline V gene. In DNA form, the CDR3 reads TGTGCCAGCAGCCCTGTAGCGAGGAGGAACAATGAGCAGTTCTTC. Its translation is CASSPVARRNNEQFF.

Notes on this clone: This sample also contains other DNA sequences that code for the same CDR3. The rearrangement joins TRBV28 to TRBJ2-1, with a tentative D call TRBD2 (6 bases). Between the trimmed V and J ends, which lost 3 bases and 0 bases, there was a span of 9 bases. This CDR3 comprises 15 residues. Per the germline V gene, CDR1 is MDHEN and CDR2 is SYDVKM. The CDR3 nucleotides are TGTGCCAGCAGTTTGGGAGGCAGCTCCTACAATGAGCAGTTCTTC. Residues: CASSLGGSSYNEQFF.

The chain links TRBV7-2 to TRBJ2-1; 7 bases agree with TRBD1. Per germline, CDR1 SGHTA and CDR2 FQGNSA. This CDR3 is built from 15 residues. With 6 bases clipped from V and 3 bases from J, the junction kept 8 bases outside the gene matches. The CDR3 spells CASRTTGTDYNEQFF. The CDR3 DNA reads as TGTGCCAGCAGGACTACCGGGACAGACTACAATGAGCAGTTCTTC. Using reference TRBV7-2 and TRBJ2-1 for the parts outside the CDR3, the full variable domain is GAGVSQSPSNKVTEKGKDVELRCDPISGHTALYWYRQSLGQGLEFLIYFQGNSAPDKSGLPSDRFSAERTGGSVSTLTIQRTQQEDSAVYLCASRTTGTDYNEQFFGPGTRLTVL.

V gene TRBV5-5 combines with J gene TRBJ2-7; D is unresolved. Trimming left V 4 bases short and J 0 bases short, with 14 bases between. CDR3 length equals 15 residues. Germline V CDR1 and CDR2: SGHKS, YYEKEE (reference sequence). The chain's CDR3 is CASSVGSQSSYEQYF. The CDR3 DNA follows: TGTGCCAGCAGCGTGGGTAGCCAAAGCTCCTACGAGCAGTACTTC.

The chain combines TRBV7-2 with TRBJ1-1; 10 positions agree with TRBD1. The CDR3 runs to 14 residues. Germline CDR1 reads SGHTA; CDR2 reads FQGNSA. J gave up 4 bases and V 6 bases, and 5 bases lay outside the gene matches. The CDR3 loop is CASRRDRGGTEAFF. The CDR3 nucleotides are TGTGCCAGCAGAAGGGACAGGGGAGGCACTGAAGCTTTCTTT.

This clone has a handful of counts. The chain links TRBV27 to TRBJ1-5; D unclear. The CDR3 contains 15 residues. Germline-derived CDR1 and CDR2 are MNHEY and SMNVEV (reference sequence). The germline V and J ends were trimmed by 1 base and 7 bases, with 14 bases remaining between them. The CDR3 protein is CASSLWGNGRQPQHF. CDR3 bases: TGTGCCAGCAGTTTATGGGGTAATGGGAGGCAGCCCCAGCATTTT.

The V call is TRBV13, the J call TRBJ1-1, with 7 bases lining up with TRBD1. Germline CDR1 reads PRHDT; CDR2 reads FYEKMQ (reference sequence). The CDR3 is 11 residues long. After removal of 10 bases from V and 14 bases from J, the junction contained 13 bases not matched to a gene. The CDR3 loop is CANRRGLKGFF. CDR3 nucleotides: TGTGCCAATCGAAGGGGGCTCAAGGGATTCTTT.

The chain is built from TRBV24-1 and TRBJ2-2; a weak D match, TRBD2 (7 bases). Germline V gene lookup returns CDR1 KGHDR and CDR2 SFDVKD. Between the trimmed V and J ends, which lost 1 base and 2 bases, there was a span of 13 bases. This CDR3 comprises 17 residues. CDR3 protein: CATSDLRGARNTGELFF. In nucleotides, the CDR3 is TGTGCCACCAGTGATTTACGGGGGGCGCGTAACACCGGGGAGCTGTTTTTT.

The V call is TRBV5-1, the J call TRBJ2-1; 9 nucleotides align to TRBD2. Germline V lookup: CDR1 SGHRS, CDR2 YFSETQ. V gave up 7 bases and J gave up 9 bases; unmatched junction bases: 11. The CDR3 length is 14 residues. The CDR3 sequence is CASEFSGSGTEQFF. The CDR3 nucleotides read TGCGCCAGCGAGTTTAGCGGGAGTGGGACTGAGCAGTTCTTC.

The DNA of the CDR3 is TGTGCCAGCAGTTGGGACATCTCCAGGAGGGAGACCCAGTACTTC. Translating gives CASSWDISRRETQYF. The chain employs TRBV6-5 and TRBJ2-5; possibly TRBD1 for D (6 bases). CDR1 is MNHEY, CDR2 SVGAGI, per germline. This CDR3 has 15 amino acids. Between the trimmed V and J ends, which lost 4 bases and 5 bases, there was a span of 17 bases.

The CDR3 sequence: CASSPERFRGSYRNTEAFF. The CDR3 bases are TGCGCCAGCAGCCCAGAGAGGTTCAGGGGTTCCTATCGGAACACTGAAGCTTTCTTT. This chain uses TRBV4-1 with TRBJ1-1; a weak D match, TRBD1 (6 bases). Germline V gene lookup returns CDR1 MGHRA and CDR2 YSYEKL. The CDR3 sequence is 19 residues long. V dropped 4 bases and J dropped 1 base, with 25 bases sitting between them.

The chain combines TRBV2 with TRBJ1-2, with no clear D. The V gene lost 11 bases and the J gene lost 4 bases, with 17 bases spanning the gap. The CDR3 is 13 residues long. Germline loops: CDR1 SNHLY, CDR2 FYNNEI. The DNA for the CDR3 is TGTGCCGGCGAGGTAGGAGAAAGCTATGGCTACACCTTC. It yields the protein CAGEVGESYGYTF.

The chain is built from TRBV6-5 and TRBJ2-2, with a possible D match to TRBD1 (7 bases). The germline V gene encodes CDR1 MNHEY and CDR2 SVGAGI. There are 14 residues in the CDR3. V gave up 5 bases and J gave up 6 bases, with 13 bases separating them. The CDR3 sequence is CASSPGGSAGELFF. CDR3 DNA: TGTGCCAGCAGTCCAGGGGGGTCGGCCGGGGAGCTGTTTTTT.

The chain links TRBV3-1 (or the pseudogene TRBV3-2) to TRBJ2-1; 10 bases are a match to TRBD1. V lost 4 bases to trimming and J lost 3 bases; unmatched junction nucleotides: 6. The CDR3 runs 16 residues. Germline assignment: CDR1 LGHDT and CDR2 YNNKEL (reference sequence). The CDR3 region is CASSLDRGSFYNEQFF. The DNA for the CDR3 is TGTGCCAGCAGCCTGGACAGGGGGTCTTTCTACAATGAGCAGTTCTTC.

The V call is TRBV4-3, the J call TRBJ1-1; D unresolved. Germline CDR1 reads LGHNA; CDR2 reads YSLEER. V gave up 0 bases and J gave up 2 bases, with 4 bases separating them. The CDR3 runs to 13 residues. The CDR3, as DNA: TGCGCCAGCAGCCAAGATCCTAACACTGAAGCTTTCTTT. Encoded protein: CASSQDPNTEAFF.

The chain combines TRBV11-2 with TRBJ2-2, with a weak D call TRBD2 (6 bases). Germline CDR1 and CDR2: SGHAT and FQNNGV. This CDR3 comprises 14 residues. The V end was cut by 5 bases, the J end by 6 bases, with 13 bases between. CDR3 nucleotides: TGTGCCAGCAGCCCCCGAGGGGAGGCCGGGGAGCTGTTTTTT. Translating it yields CASSPRGEAGELFF.

This clone was seen a few times. The rearrangement joins TRBV7-2 to TRBJ2-7; 9 bases fit TRBD2. The CDR3 contains 16 residues. J was trimmed by 7 bases and V by 0 bases; bases with no gene match: 10. The germline CDR1 and CDR2 sequences are SGHTA and FQGNSA. CDR3 in amino acids: CASSLAPGTSSREQYF. The CDR3 DNA follows: TGTGCCAGCAGCTTAGCGCCGGGGACTAGCTCTAGGGAGCAGTACTTC.

The chain couples TRBV19 to TRBJ2-7, with TRBD2 matching 9 bases. The junction had 12 bases not matched to a gene; V was cut back by 4 bases and J by 2 bases. The CDR3 covers 17 residues. Germline V gene sequence: CDR1 LNHDA, CDR2 SQIVND (reference sequence). CDR3 in DNA: TGTGCCAGTAGTAAACGCATCTCTAGCGGGGAACCCTACGAGCAGTACTTC. Amino acids: CASSKRISSGEPYEQYF.

The chain has TRBV4-2 and TRBJ2-7; D gene unclear. Per the germline V gene, CDR1 is LGHNA and CDR2 is YNFKEQ. V dropped 4 bases and J dropped 3 bases, with 16 bases sitting between them. CDR3 length: 15 residues. CDR3 nucleotides: TGTGCCAGCAGCCGATCCGGGTCGGAGAGCTACGAGCAGTACTTC. Translating it yields CASSRSGSESYEQYF.

This chain uses TRBV27 with TRBJ2-1, with 10 bases fitting TRBD2. The CDR3 consists of 18 residues. Germline assignment: CDR1 MNHEY and CDR2 SMNVEV (reference sequence). CDR3 nucleotide sequence: TGTTCAAGCAGCGGGGGGGGACAAGGGGCGGAACGCTACAATGAGCAGTTCTTC. This encodes CSSSGGGQGAERYNEQFF.

This chain links TRBV30 with TRBJ2-5; a possible D gene is TRBD1 (7 bases). This CDR3 contains 13 residues. CDR1 and CDR2 (germline): GTSNPN, SVGIG (reference sequence). Between the trimmed V and J ends, which lost 3 bases and 9 bases, there was a span of 17 bases. Here the CDR3 reads CAWRRGQSGAQYF. Written as DNA, the CDR3 is TGTGCCTGGAGACGGGGACAGTCGGGAGCCCAGTACTTC.

This chain joins TRBV12-3 or TRBV12-4 and TRBJ1-2, with D maybe TRBD1 (5 bases). V lost 5 bases, J lost 8 bases, and 12 bases lay in between. This CDR3 has 12 residues. As DNA, the CDR3 is TGTGCCAGCAGTGGGGCCTTCGTCGGCTACACCTTC. Translating it yields CASSGAFVGYTF.

The rearrangement links TRBV28 to TRBJ2-6, with D maybe TRBD2 (5 bases). Trimming removed 9 bases from V and 1 base from J, with 13 bases in between. Germline values: CDR1 MDHEN, CDR2 SYDVKM. CDR3 length: 15 amino acids. This chain's CDR3 is CASRGPGSGANVLTF. In DNA, the CDR3 is TGTGCCAGTCGAGGGCCCGGTTCTGGGGCCAACGTCCTGACTTTC.

This rearrangement joins TRBV19 to TRBJ1-1; possible D gene TRBD1, 5 bases. The germline V gene encodes CDR1 LNHDA and CDR2 SQIVND (reference sequence). Trimming removed 7 bases from V and 3 bases from J, with 12 bases in between. The CDR3 contains 13 residues. CDR3 DNA: TGTGCCAGTATAGGCAGGGCCGACACTGAAGCTTTCTTT. Translation: CASIGRADTEAFF.

The chain combines TRBV18 with TRBJ2-5; D gene unclear. The V end was cut by 4 bases, the J end by 7 bases, with 19 bases between. This CDR3 spans 15 amino acids. The germline gives CDR1 KGHSH, CDR2 LQKENI. As DNA, the CDR3 is TGTGCCAGCTCACACCGTGACCGGAGTTTTTCGACCCAGTACTTC. This gives the protein CASSHRDRSFSTQYF.

This clone was detected only a few times. V and J are TRBV4-2 and TRBJ1-6; D remains ambiguous. Germline CDR1 reads LGHNA; CDR2 reads YNFKEQ. Trimming pared 4 bases from V and 0 bases from J, leaving 10 bases between. The CDR3 is made up of 16 amino acids. The CDR3 is CASSPDPVSYNSPLHF. CDR3 DNA sequence: TGTGCCAGCAGCCCAGACCCTGTCTCCTATAATTCACCCCTCCACTTT.

This chain connects TRBV2 to TRBJ1-1; tentatively, D is TRBD1 (5 bases). This CDR3 is built from 15 residues. Germline V gene lookup returns CDR1 SNHLY and CDR2 FYNNEI. V lost 6 bases and J lost 1, with 15 bases in between. The CDR3 DNA follows: TGTGCCAGCAGGCCAGCGGGACTCCCGAACACTGAAGCTTTCTTT. Protein: CASRPAGLPNTEAFF.

V is TRBV28 and J is TRBJ2-7; D might be TRBD1 (6 bases). The CDR3 is 14 residues long. Trimming left V 5 bases short and J 7 bases short, with 18 bases between. The V gene's germline CDR1 is MDHEN and CDR2 SYDVKM. The CDR3, as DNA: TGTGCCAGCAGTACAAGCTCCCGACAGGAGGAGCAGTACTTC. This codes for CASSTSSRQEEQYF.